This T cell receptor beta chain was sequenced for a study of chemoradiotherapy in HPV16-positive cancers. The overall study: Functional T-cell assays on a couple of HPV16-positive patients' cells defined candidate HPV-specific clones and common TCR motifs.

Trimming removed 0 bases from V and 4 bases from J, with 6 bases in between. The germline V gene encodes CDR1 MNHNY and CDR2 SVGAGI (reference sequence). CDR3 length: 13 amino acids. Regarding the study as a whole: For HPV16-positive patients, expanding HPV-responsive T cells associated with longer recurrence-free survival. Only a couple of HPV16-positive patients supplied the functional HPV-specificity definition.

Clones were read by immunoSEQ multiplex PCR, and TCRdb kept only the in-frame ones, dropping some. The table has approximately 2,000 clones, about 82% seen once; the top ten hold 6.5%. Over chemoradiotherapy, repertoires were sampled more than once. This clone was seen only a few times. No antigen is known for it. The genes are TRBV6-6 and TRBJ1-1; D ambiguous. The source material was tumor tissue, sampled from a patient who underwent chemoradiotherapy. This clonotype originated in a human donor with HPV-associated anogenital cancer. The CDR3 spells CASSYSPSTEAFF. CDR3 DNA: TGTGCCAGCAGTTACTCTCCGAGCACTGAAGCTTTCTTT.